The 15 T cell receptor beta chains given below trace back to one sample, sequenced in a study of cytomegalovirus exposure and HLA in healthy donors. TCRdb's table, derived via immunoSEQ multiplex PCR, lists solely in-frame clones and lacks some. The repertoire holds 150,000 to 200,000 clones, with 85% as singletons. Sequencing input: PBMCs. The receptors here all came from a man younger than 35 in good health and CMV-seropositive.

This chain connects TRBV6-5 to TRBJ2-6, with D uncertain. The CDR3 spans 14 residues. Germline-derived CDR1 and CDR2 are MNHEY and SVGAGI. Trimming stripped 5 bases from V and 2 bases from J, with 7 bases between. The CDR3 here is CASSTVAGANVLTF. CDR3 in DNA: TGTGCCAGCAGTACAGTTGCTGGGGCCAACGTCCTGACTTTC.

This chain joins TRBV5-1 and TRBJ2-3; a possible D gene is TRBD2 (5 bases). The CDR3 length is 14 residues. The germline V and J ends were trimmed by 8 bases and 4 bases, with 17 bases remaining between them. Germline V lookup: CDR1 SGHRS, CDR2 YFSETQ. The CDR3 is CASKLVIGADTQYF. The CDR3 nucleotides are TGCGCCAGTAAACTAGTAATTGGAGCAGATACGCAGTATTTT.

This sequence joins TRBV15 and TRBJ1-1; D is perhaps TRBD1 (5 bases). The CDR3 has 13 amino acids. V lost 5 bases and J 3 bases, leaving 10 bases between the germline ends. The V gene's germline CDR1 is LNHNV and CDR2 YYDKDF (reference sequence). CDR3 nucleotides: TGTGCCACCAGCGACAGCCTTTACACTGAAGCTTTCTTT. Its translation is CATSDSLYTEAFF.

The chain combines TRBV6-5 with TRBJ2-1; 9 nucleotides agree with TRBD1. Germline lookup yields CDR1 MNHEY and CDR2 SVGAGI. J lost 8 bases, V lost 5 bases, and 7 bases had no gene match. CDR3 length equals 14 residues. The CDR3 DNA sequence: TGTGCCAGCAGTCAGGGACAGGGCGGGGATGAGCAGTTCTTC. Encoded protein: CASSQGQGGDEQFF.

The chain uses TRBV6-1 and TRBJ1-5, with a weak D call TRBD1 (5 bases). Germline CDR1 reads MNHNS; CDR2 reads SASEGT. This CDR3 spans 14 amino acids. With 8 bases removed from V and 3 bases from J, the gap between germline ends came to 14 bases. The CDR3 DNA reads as TGTGCCAGCTCTTGGGGGGGGACCAATCAGCCCCAGCATTTT. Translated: CASSWGGTNQPQHF.

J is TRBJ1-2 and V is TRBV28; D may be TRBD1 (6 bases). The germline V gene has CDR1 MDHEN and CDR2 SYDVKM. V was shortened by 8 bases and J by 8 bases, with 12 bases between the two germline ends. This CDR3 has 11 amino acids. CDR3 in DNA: TGTGCCAGCTCCAGGGGAGACGGCTACACCTTC. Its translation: CASSRGDGYTF.

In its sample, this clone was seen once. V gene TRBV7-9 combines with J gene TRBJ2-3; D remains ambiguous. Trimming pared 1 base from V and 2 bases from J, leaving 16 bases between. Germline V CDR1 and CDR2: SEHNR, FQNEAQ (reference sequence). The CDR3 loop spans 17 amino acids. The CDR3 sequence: CASSLGYRVGYTDTQYF. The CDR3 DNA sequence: TGTGCCAGCAGCTTAGGTTATCGGGTGGGTTACACAGATACGCAGTATTTT.

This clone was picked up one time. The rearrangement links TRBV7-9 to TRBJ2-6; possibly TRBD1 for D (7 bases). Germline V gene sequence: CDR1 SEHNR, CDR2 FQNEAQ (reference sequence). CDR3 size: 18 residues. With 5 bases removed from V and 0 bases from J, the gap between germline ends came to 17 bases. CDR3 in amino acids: CASSRRGQGDSGANVLTF. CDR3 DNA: TGTGCCAGCAGCCGGCGGGGCCAGGGGGACTCTGGGGCCAACGTCCTGACTTTC.

CDR3 coding DNA: TGTGCCAGCAGCTCCAACCCGCGGGATCGGCAGTTCTTC. Translating it yields CASSSNPRDRQFF. The genes are TRBV7-3 and TRBJ2-1, with D possibly TRBD2 on 6 matching bases. This CDR3 is built from 13 residues. V lost 4 bases, J lost 12 bases, and 16 bases lay in between. Germline V gives CDR1 SGHTA, CDR2 FQGTGA.

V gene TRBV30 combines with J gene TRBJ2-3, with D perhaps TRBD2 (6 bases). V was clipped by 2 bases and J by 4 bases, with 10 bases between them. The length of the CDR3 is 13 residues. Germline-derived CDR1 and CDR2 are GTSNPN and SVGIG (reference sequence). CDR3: CAWSPGGSDTQYF. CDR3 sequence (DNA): TGTGCCTGGAGTCCCGGAGGGTCAGATACGCAGTATTTT. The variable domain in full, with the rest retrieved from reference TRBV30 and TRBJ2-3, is SQTIHQWPATLVQPVGSPLSLECTVEGTSNPNLYWYRQAAGRGLQLLFYSVGIGQISSEVPQNLSASRPQDRQFILSSKKLLLSDSGFYLCAWSPGGSDTQYFGPGTRLTVL.

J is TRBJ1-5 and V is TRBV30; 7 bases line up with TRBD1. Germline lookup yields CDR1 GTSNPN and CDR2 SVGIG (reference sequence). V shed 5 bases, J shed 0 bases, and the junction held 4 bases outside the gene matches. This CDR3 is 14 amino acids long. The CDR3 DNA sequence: TGTGCCTGGCAGAACAGGGGTAGCAATCAGCCCCAGCATTTT. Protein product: CAWQNRGSNQPQHF.

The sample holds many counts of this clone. CDR3 loop: CASSEAQDGNSPLHF. The CDR3 DNA sequence: TGTGCCAGCAGTGAAGCCCAGGATGGCAATTCACCCCTCCACTTT. V is TRBV6-1 and J is TRBJ1-6; no firm D call. Per germline, CDR1 MNHNS and CDR2 SASEGT. V lost 0 bases to trimming and J lost 7 bases, with 10 bases between them. The CDR3 is 15 amino acids.

The CDR3 loop reads CASSQVRNTEAFF. In nucleotides, the CDR3 is TGTGCCAGTAGCCAGGTAAGGAACACTGAAGCTTTCTTT. J is TRBJ1-1 and V is TRBV19; D is undetermined. Trimming cost V 6 bases and J 1 base, with 9 bases left between them. Germline assignment: CDR1 LNHDA and CDR2 SQIVND (reference sequence). This CDR3 spans 13 amino acids.

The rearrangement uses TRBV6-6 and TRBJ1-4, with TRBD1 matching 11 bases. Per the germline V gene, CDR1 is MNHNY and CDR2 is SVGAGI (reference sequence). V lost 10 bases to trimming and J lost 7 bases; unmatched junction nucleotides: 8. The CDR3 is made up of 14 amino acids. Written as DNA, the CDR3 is TGTGCCACTTCGACCGGGACAGGGGGTGAAAAACTGTTTTTT. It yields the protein CATSTGTGGEKLFF.

CDR3 sequence reads: CASSLPRGTEAFF. In DNA, the CDR3 is TGTGCCAGCTCGCTCCCCCGGGGGACTGAAGCTTTCTTT. The chain couples TRBV18 to TRBJ1-1; D might be TRBD1 (5 bases). Germline CDR1 reads KGHSH; CDR2 reads LQKENI. The CDR3 length is 13 residues. V was trimmed by 6 bases and J by 5 bases, leaving 13 bases between them.